The rows below give T cell receptor beta chains drawn from one sample of a study of identical twins. Using its own MiXCR run on the 5' RACE reads, TCRdb lists one record per CDR3 protein. The table has fewer than 900,000 distinct CDR3 sequences, 15% to 20% seen once. Separately, the same data were catalogued under a study of T cells expressing NK-cell markers.

The sample consisted of PBMCs. The receptors originated from a woman aged 18-30 years in good health. Both conserved end residues are part of each CDR3. Fields, in order: V gene, J gene, clone size, D gene, CDR3 protein, CDR3 DNA. D genes are given only for firm matches. Size is stated for part of the rows, as once, few or many counts, or as a class when the clone is expanded.

TRBV7-8	TRBJ2-2	NA	TRBD2	CASSLRTSGGTGELFF	TGTGCCAGCAGCTTACGGACTAGCGGGGGAACCGGGGAGCTGTTTTTT
TRBV20-1	TRBJ2-5	few	NA	CSASTGQETQYF	TGCAGTGCTAGTACCGGGCAAGAGACCCAGTACTTC
TRBV7-6	TRBJ2-2	few	TRBD1	CASSSYRGRGTGELFF	TGTGCCAGCAGCTCCTACAGGGGGCGCGGCACCGGGGAGCTGTTTTTT
TRBV19	TRBJ2-7	NA	TRBD2	CASSMTSGYYEQYF	TGTGCCAGTAGTATGACTAGCGGATACTACGAGCAGTACTTC
TRBV29-1	TRBJ2-3	NA	NA	CSVEALLEGYTQYF	TGCAGCGTTGAAGCCCTTTTGGAGGGATATACGCAGTATTTT
TRBV20-1	TRBJ2-3	many	NA	CSARDLGSQSTDTQYF	TGCAGTGCTAGAGATCTCGGATCTCAGAGCACAGATACGCAGTATTTT
TRBV10-3	TRBJ1-2	few	NA	CAISDSRYGYTF	TGTGCCATCAGTGACTCACGCTATGGCTACACCTTC
TRBV12-3/TRBV12-4	TRBJ1-5	many	NA	CASSQTMRDQPQHF	TGTGCCAGCAGCCAAACTATGAGGGATCAGCCCCAGCATTTT
TRBV27	TRBJ1-2	NA	NA	CASSLGFGGSYGYTF	TGTGCCAGCAGTTTAGGGTTTGGTGGGAGCTATGGCTACACCTTC
TRBV6-2/TRBV6-3	TRBJ2-3	NA	TRBD2	CASSNPAGDLNTDTQYF	TGTGCCAGCAGTAACCCAGCGGGGGACCTCAACACAGATACGCAGTATTTT
TRBV20-1	TRBJ1-1	few	TRBD1	CSASGTGRGGTEAFF	TGCAGTGCTTCCGGGACAGGGAGGGGGGGCACTGAAGCTTTCTTT
TRBV12-3/TRBV12-4	TRBJ2-7	NA	NA	CASRFGSSSYEQYF	TGTGCCAGCAGGTTCGGATCGAGCTCCTACGAGCAGTACTTC
TRBV20-1	TRBJ2-3	few	NA	CSAPSAGLKDTQYF	TGCAGTGCTCCGTCGGCAGGGCTCAAAGATACGCAGTATTTT
TRBV29-1	TRBJ2-5	NA	NA	CSVGNKETQYF	TGCAGCGTGGGAAACAAAGAGACCCAGTACTTC
TRBV11-1	TRBJ2-2	NA	TRBD2	CASRSKGLAGSNTGELFF	TGTGCCAGCAGAAGCAAAGGGCTAGCGGGATCGAACACCGGGGAGCTGTTTTTT
TRBV27	TRBJ1-3	few	TRBD1	CASRSPGTGDSTIYF	TGTGCCAGCCGGAGCCCCGGGACAGGGGATAGCACCATATATTTT
TRBV12-3/TRBV12-4	TRBJ2-7	NA	TRBD1	CASSPSGQGLYEQYF	TGTGCCAGCAGCCCATCGGGACAGGGGCTATACGAGCAGTACTTC
TRBV20-1	TRBJ1-1	NA	TRBD1	CSANGAGGKLDTEAFF	TGCAGTGCTAATGGGGCAGGGGGCAAGCTGGACACTGAAGCTTTCTTT
TRBV27	TRBJ2-3	many	TRBD2	CASRSEAGLQADTQYF	TGTGCCAGCAGAAGCGAAGCGGGACTTCAAGCAGATACGCAGTATTTT
TRBV13	TRBJ2-1	few	NA	CASSERSEQFF	TGTGCCAGTTCCGAACGTTCTGAGCAGTTCTTC
TRBV5-5	TRBJ2-7	NA	TRBD2	CASRKTSAGYEQYF	TGTGCCAGCAGGAAGACTAGCGCTGGGTACGAGCAGTACTTC
TRBV2	TRBJ2-2	few	TRBD2	CASSGLAGAGELFF	TGTGCCAGCAGTGGACTAGCGGGAGCCGGGGAGCTGTTTTTT
TRBV10-3	TRBJ2-1	NA	TRBD2	CAISDSGTSGYNEQFF	TGTGCCATCAGTGACTCCGGGACTAGCGGGTACAATGAGCAGTTCTTC
TRBV7-9	TRBJ1-2	NA	NA	CATSGTNYGYTF	TGTGCCACCTCAGGGACGAACTATGGCTACACCTTC
TRBV6-5	TRBJ1-3	NA	NA	CASSYYGGRSGNTIYF	TGTGCCAGCAGTTACTATGGGGGTCGTTCTGGAAACACCATATATTTT
TRBV6-1	TRBJ1-2	few	NA	CASIGAVYGYTF	TGTGCCAGCATCGGGGCAGTCTATGGCTACACCTTC
TRBV12-3/TRBV12-4	TRBJ2-3	few	TRBD2	CASTTSSGGWTDTQYF	TGTGCCAGCACTACTTCTAGCGGGGGGTGGACAGATACGCAGTATTTT
TRBV6-5	TRBJ1-1	NA	NA	CASSFISMGSGEAFF	TGTGCCAGCAGTTTCATAAGCATGGGGTCCGGTGAAGCTTTCTTT
TRBV3-1	TRBJ2-5	NA	NA	CASSHSSLETQYF	TGTGCCAGCAGCCATTCGAGTCTGGAGACCCAGTACTTC
TRBV27	TRBJ1-6	few	NA	CASGGPRASGTPLHF	TGTGCCAGCGGAGGGCCCCGGGCCTCTGGAACGCCCCTCCACTTT
TRBV6-1	TRBJ2-1	NA	TRBD2	CASRKTSGGPNEQFF	TGTGCCAGCAGGAAGACTAGCGGGGGCCCCAATGAGCAGTTCTTC
TRBV12-3/TRBV12-4	TRBJ2-1	NA	NA	CASSGGKRYNEQFF	TGTGCCAGCAGCGGAGGGAAGAGGTACAATGAGCAGTTCTTC